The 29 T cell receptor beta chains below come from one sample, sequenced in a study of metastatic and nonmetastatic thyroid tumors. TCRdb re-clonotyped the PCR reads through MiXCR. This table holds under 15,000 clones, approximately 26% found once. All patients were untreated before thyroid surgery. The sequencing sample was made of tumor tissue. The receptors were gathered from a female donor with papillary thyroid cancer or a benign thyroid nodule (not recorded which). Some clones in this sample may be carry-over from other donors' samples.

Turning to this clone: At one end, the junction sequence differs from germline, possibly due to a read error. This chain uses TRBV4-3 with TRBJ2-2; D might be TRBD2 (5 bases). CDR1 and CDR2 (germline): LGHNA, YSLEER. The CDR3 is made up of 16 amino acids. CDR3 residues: CANSQELYGGPGELFF. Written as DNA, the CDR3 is TGCGCCAACAGCCAAGAATTATATGGAGGACCCGGGGAGCTGTTTTTT.

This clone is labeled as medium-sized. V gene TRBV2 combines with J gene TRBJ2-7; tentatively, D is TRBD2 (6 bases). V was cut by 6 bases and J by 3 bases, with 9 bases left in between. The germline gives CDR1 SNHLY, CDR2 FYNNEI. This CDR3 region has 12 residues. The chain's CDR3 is CASRGGDYEQYF. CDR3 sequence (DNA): TGTGCCAGCAGGGGCGGGGACTACGAGCAGTACTTC.

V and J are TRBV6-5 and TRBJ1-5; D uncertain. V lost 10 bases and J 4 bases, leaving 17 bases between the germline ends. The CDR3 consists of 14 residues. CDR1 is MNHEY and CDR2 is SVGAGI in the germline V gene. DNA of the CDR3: TGTGCCATCATTTATAGCCCTGAGAATCAGCCCCAGCATTTT. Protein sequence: CAIIYSPENQPQHF.

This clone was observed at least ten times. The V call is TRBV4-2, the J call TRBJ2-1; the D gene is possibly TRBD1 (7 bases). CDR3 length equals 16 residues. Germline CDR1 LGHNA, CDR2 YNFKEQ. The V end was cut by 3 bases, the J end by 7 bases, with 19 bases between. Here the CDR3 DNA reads TGTGCCAGCAGCCACCAGGGGGGACGGGGGAGGAATGAGCAGTTCTTC. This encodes CASSHQGGRGRNEQFF.

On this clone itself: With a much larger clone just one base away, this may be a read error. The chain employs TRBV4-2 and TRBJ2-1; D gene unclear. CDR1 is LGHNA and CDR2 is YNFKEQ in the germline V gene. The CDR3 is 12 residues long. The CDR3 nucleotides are TGTGCCAACAGCCAAGTTAGGGCAGAGCAGTTCTTC. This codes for CANSQVRAEQFF.

The CDR3 sequence: CASSIYPAGVGGYTF. The DNA for the CDR3 is TGTGCCAGTAGTATTTATCCCGCAGGGGTAGGTGGCTACACCTTC. The chain joins TRBV19 to TRBJ1-2; tentatively, D is TRBD1 (6 bases). Looked up from germline, CDR1 is LNHDA and CDR2 is SQIVND (reference sequence). The CDR3 totals 15 residues. Trimming removed 3 bases from V and 7 bases from J, with 18 bases in between.

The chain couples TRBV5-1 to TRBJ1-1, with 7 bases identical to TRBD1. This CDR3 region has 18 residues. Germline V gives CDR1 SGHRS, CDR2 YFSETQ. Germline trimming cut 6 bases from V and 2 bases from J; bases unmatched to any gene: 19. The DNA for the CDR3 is TGCGCCAGCAATGAAGGGGGCGCCAACATTAGCTTCAACACTGAAGCTTTCTTT. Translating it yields CASNEGGANISFNTEAFF.

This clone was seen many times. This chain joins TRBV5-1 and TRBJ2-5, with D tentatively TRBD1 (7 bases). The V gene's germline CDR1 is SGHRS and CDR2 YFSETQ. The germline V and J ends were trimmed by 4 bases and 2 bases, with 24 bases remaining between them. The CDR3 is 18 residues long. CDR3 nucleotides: TGCGCCAGCAGCCTATGGATTAGTCAGGGGGGCTCTCAAGAGACCCAGTACTTC. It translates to CASSLWISQGGSQETQYF. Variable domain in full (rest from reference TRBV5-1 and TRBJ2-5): KAGVTQTPRYLIKTRGQQVTLSCSPISGHRSVSWYQQTPGQGLQFLFEYFSETQRNKGNFPGRFSGRQFSNSRSEMNVSTLELGDSALYLCASSLWISQGGSQETQYFGPGTRLLVL.

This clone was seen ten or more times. CDR3 amino acids: CASSLRRNLNTEAFF. The CDR3 DNA reads TGTGCCAGCAGCCTCAGGCGAAACTTGAACACTGAAGCTTTCTTT. The chain links TRBV11-3 to TRBJ1-1, with no clear D. This CDR3 is built from 15 residues. The germline gives CDR1 SGHNT, CDR2 YENEEA. Trimming removed 5 bases from V and 0 bases from J, with 13 bases in between.

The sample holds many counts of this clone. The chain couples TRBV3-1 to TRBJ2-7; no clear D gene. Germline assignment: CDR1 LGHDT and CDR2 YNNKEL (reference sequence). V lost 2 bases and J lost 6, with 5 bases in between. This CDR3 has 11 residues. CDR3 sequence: CASSQFPEQYF. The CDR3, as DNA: TGTGCCAGCAGCCAATTCCCCGAGCAGTACTTC.

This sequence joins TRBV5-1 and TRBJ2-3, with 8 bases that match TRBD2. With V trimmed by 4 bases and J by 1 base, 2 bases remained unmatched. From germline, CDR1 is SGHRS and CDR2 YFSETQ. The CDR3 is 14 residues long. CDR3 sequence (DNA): TGCGCCAGCAGCGCGACTAGCGGCACAGATACGCAGTATTTT. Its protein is CASSATSGTDTQYF.

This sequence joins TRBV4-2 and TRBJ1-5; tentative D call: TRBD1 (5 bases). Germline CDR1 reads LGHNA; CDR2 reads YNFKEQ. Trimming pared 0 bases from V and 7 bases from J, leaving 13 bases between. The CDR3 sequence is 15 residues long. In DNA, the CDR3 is TGTGCCAGCAGCCAAGATTCGGAGCCAGGGCAGCCCCAGCATTTT. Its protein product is CASSQDSEPGQPQHF.

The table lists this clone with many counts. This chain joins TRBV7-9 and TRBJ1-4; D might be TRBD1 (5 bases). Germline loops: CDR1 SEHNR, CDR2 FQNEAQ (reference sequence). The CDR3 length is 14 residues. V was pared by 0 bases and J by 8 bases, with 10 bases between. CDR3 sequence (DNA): TGTGCCAGCAGCTTAGCAGGGGTAGGGGAAAAACTGTTTTTT. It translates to CASSLAGVGEKLFF.

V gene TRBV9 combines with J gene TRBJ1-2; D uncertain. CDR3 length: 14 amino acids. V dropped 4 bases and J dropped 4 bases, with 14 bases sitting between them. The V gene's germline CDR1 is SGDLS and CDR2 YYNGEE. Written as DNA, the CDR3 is TGTGCCAGCAGCCACATCGAGGGTACCTATGGCTACACCTTC. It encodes CASSHIEGTYGYTF.

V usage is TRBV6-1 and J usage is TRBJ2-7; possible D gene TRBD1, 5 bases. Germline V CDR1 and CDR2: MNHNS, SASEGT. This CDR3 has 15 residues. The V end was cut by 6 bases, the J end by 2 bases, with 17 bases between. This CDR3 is CASRQTVPRAYEQYF. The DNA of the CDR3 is TGTGCCAGCAGACAGACAGTCCCCCGGGCCTACGAGCAGTACTTC.

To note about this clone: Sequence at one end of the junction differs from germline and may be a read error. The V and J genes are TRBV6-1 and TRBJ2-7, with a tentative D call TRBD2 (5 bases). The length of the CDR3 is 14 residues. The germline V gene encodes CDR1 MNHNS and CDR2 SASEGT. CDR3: CATSERVANYEQYF. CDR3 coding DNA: TGTGCCACCAGTGAGAGGGTAGCCAACTACGAGCAGTACTTC.

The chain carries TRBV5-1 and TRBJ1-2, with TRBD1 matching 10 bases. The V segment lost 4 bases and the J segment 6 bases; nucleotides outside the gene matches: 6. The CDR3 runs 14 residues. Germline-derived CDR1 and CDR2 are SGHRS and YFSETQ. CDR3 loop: CASSQGQGEDGYTF. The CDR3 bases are TGCGCCAGCAGCCAAGGACAGGGGGAAGATGGCTACACCTTC.

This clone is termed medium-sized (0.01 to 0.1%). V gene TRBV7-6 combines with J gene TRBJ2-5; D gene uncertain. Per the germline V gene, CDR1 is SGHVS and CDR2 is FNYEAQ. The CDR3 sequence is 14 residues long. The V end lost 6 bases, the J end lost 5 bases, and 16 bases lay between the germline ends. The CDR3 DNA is TGTGCCAGCAGTCTCGGTGGGCAGGTGGAGACCCAGTACTTC. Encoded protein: CASSLGGQVETQYF.

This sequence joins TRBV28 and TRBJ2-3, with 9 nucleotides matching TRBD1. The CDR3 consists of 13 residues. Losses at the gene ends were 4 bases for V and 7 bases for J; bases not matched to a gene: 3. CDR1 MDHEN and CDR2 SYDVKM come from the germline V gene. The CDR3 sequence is CASSYRGRNTQYF. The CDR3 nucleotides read TGTGCCAGCAGTTACAGGGGGCGAAATACGCAGTATTTT.

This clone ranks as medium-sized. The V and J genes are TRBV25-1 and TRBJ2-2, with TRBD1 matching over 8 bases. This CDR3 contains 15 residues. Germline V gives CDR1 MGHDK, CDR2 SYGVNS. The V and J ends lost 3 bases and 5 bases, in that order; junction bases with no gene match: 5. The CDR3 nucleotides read TGTGCCAGCAGTGAGGACAGGGACCATACCGGGGAGCTGTTTTTT. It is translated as CASSEDRDHTGELFF.

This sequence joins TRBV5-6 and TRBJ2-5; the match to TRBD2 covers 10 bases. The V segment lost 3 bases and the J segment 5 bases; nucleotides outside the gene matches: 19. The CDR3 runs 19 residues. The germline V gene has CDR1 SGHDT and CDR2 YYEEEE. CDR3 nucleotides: TGTGCCAGCAGCTGGCCCAGGGGTACTAGCGGGAACCTACCCGAGACCCAGTACTTC. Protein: CASSWPRGTSGNLPETQYF.

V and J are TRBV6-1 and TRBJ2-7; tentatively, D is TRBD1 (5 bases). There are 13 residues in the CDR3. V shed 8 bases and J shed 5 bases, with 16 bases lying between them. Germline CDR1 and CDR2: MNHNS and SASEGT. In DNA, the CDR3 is TGTGCCAGCTCCCGGGCAGGGATCGACGAGCAGTACTTC. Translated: CASSRAGIDEQYF.

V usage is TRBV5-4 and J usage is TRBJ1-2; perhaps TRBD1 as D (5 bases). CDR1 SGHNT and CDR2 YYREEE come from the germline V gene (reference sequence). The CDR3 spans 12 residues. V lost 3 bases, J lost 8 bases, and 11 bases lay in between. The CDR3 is CASSSGTGGYTF. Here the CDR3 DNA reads TGTGCCAGCAGCTCCGGGACGGGCGGCTACACCTTC.

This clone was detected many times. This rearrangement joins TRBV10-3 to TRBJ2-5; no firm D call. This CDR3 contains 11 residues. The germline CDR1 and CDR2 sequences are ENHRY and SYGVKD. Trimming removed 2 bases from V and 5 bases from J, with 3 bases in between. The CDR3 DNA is TGTGCCATCAGTGAGGGGGAGACCCAGTACTTC. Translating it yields CAISEGETQYF.

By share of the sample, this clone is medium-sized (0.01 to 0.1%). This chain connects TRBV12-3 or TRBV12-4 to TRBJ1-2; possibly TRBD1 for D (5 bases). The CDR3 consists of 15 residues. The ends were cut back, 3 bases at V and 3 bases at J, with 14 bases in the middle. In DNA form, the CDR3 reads TGTGCCAGCAGTTTTTCCCGGGACGGGTACTATGGCTACACCTTC. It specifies CASSFSRDGYYGYTF.

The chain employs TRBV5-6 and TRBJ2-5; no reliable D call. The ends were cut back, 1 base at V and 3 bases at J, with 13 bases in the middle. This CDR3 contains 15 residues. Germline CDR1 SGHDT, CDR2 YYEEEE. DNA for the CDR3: TGTGCCAGCAGCTTGCGCAGACCAGTTAAAGAGACCCAGTACTTC. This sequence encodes CASSLRRPVKETQYF.

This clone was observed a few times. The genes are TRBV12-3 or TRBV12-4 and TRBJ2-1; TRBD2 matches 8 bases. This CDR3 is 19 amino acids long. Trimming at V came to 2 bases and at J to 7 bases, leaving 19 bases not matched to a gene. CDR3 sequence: CASSLRGLAGRSTGNEQFF. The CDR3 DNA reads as TGTGCCAGCAGTTTAAGGGGCCTAGCGGGCCGCTCTACGGGGAATGAGCAGTTCTTC.

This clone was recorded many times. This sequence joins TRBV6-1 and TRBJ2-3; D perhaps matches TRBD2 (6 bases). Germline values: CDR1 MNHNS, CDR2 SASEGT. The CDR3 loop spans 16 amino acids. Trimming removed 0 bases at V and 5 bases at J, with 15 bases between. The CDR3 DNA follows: TGTGCCAGCAGTGAAGCGCCTCCGGGGCGGGGAGATACGCAGTATTTT. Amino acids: CASSEAPPGRGDTQYF.

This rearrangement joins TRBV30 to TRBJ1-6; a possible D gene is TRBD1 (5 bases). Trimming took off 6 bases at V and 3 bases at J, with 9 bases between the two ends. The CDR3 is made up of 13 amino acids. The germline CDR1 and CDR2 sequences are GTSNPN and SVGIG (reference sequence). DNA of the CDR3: TGTGCCTGTTGGGGCTTCTATAATTCACCCCTCCACTTT. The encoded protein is CACWGFYNSPLHF.